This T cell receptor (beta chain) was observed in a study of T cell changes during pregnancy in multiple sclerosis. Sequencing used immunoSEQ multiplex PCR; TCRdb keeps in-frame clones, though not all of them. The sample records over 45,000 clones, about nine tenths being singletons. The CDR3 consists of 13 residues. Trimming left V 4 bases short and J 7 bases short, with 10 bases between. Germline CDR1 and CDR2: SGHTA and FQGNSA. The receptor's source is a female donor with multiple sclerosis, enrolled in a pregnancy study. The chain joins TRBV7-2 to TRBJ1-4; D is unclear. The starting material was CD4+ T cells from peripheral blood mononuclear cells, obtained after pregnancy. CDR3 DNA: TGTGCCAGCAGCTCCGGCGGGGTTGAAAAACTGTTTTTT. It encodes CASSSGGVEKLFF. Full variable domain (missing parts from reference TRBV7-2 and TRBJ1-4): GAGVSQSPSNKVTEKGKDVELRCDPISGHTALYWYRQSLGQGLEFLIYFQGNSAPDKSGLPSDRFSAERTGGSVSTLTIQRTQQEDSAVYLCASSSGGVEKLFFGSGTQLSVL.